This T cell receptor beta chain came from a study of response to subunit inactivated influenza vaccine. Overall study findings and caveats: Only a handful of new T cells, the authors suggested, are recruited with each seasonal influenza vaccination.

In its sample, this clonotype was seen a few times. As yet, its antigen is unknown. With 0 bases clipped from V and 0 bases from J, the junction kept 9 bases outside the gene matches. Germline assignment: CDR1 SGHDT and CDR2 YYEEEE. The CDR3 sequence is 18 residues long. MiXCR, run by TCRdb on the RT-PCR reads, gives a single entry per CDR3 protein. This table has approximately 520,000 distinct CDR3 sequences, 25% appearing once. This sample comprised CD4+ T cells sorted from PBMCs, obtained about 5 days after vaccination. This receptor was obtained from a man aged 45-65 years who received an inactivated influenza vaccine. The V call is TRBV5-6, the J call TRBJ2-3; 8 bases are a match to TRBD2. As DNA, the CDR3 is TGTGCCAGCAGCTTGGATCGGGGGGGCCGGTATAGCACAGATACGCAGTATTTT. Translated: CASSLDRGGRYSTDTQYF.